Listed here is a single T cell receptor (beta chain). This specimen belongs to a study of blood T cell repertoires in COVID-19. Study context: Collection of acute and convalescent COVID-19 samples took place in the United States, Italy and Spain.

V was clipped by 2 bases and J by 4 bases; unmatched bases: 1. Germline V gene lookup returns CDR1 SEHNR and CDR2 FQNEAQ (reference sequence). CDR3 size: 13 residues. Authors' processing steps: Estimation of nucleated cell counts relied on the amplification of reference gene primers. Generated by immunoSEQ multiplex PCR, the TCRdb table keeps only in-frame clones and is missing some. The D gene and trimming were derived from the DNA, and the V and J assignments and clone size from that table. The sample records about 100,000 clones, about 90% being singletons. Sequencing input: peripheral blood. The gene calls are TRBV7-9 and TRBJ2-5; 7 bases fit TRBD2. The source of this sequence is a man in his thirties or forties in a cohort sampled during active COVID-19. The CDR3 DNA reads as TGTGCCAGCAGCTTACCTAGCGGAGAGACCCAGTACTTC. Translation: CASSLPSGETQYF.